Listed below are T cell receptor beta chains from one sample, sequenced in a study of T cells in Graves' hyperthyroidism and ophthalmopathy. TCRdb passed the multiplex PCR reads through MiXCR, listing each CDR3 protein once. This table holds 300,000 to 450,000 distinct CDR3 sequences, approximately 14% found once. The specimen sequenced was blood. These receptors originate from a woman aged 60 to 75 with Graves' hyperthyroidism. Both conserved end residues are part of each CDR3. The D gene is left open where the match is weak. The size of a clone is reported for some rows only, either as once, few or many, or as a class for expanded clones.

size: many
J: TRBJ2-3
V: TRBV10-3
D: -
CDR3: CAILEGPTDTQYF
DNA: TGTGCCATCTTGGAAGGGCCGACAGATACGCAGTATTTT

size: few
J: TRBJ2-5
V: TRBV6-1
D: TRBD1
CDR3: CASGRRQGSQETQYF
DNA: TGTGCCAGCGGTAGAAGACAGGGGTCCCAAGAGACCCAGTACTTC

size: many
J: TRBJ2-7
V: TRBV6-2/TRBV6-3
D: -
CDR3: CASSSPEGPSYEQYF
DNA: TGTGCCAGCAGTTCCCCGGAGGGGCCCTCCTACGAGCAGTACTTC

size: few
J: TRBJ2-5
V: TRBV5-1
D: TRBD1
CDR3: CASSFLNGQGAGETQYF
DNA: TGCGCCAGCAGCTTTCTAAACGGACAGGGGGCTGGAGAGACCCAGTACTTC

size: many
J: TRBJ1-1
V: TRBV10-3
D: -
CDR3: CAISGSENTEAFF
DNA: TGTGCCATCAGCGGTAGCGAGAACACTGAAGCTTTCTTT

size: many
J: TRBJ2-2
V: TRBV2
D: -
CDR3: CASSAGLDTGELFF
DNA: TGTGCCAGCAGTGCGGGACTCGACACCGGGGAGCTGTTTTTT

size: -
J: TRBJ1-1
V: TRBV10-1
D: TRBD1
CDR3: CATQQGWSTEAFF
DNA: TGCGCCACTCAACAGGGGTGGAGCACTGAAGCTTTCTTT

size: many
J: TRBJ2-1
V: TRBV20-1
D: TRBD2
CDR3: CSAPRTSGSRGEQFF
DNA: TGCAGTGCCCCCCGGACTAGCGGGAGCAGAGGTGAGCAGTTCTTC

size: many
J: TRBJ2-1
V: TRBV9
D: -
CDR3: CASSAWDYNEQFF
DNA: TGTGCCAGCAGCGCCTGGGACTACAATGAGCAGTTCTTC

size: -
J: TRBJ2-1
V: TRBV19
D: TRBD1
CDR3: CASSRVDRGWNEQFF
DNA: TGTGCCAGTAGTCGCGTGGACAGGGGTTGGAATGAGCAGTTCTTC

size: many
J: TRBJ1-1
V: TRBV2
D: -
CDR3: CASRSLAEPYMNTEAFF
DNA: TGTGCCAGCCGGAGTTTGGCAGAACCTTACATGAACACTGAAGCTTTCTTT

size: -
J: TRBJ1-1
V: TRBV5-1
D: TRBD1
CDR3: CASSLTGQGGTEAFF
DNA: TGCGCCAGCAGCTTAACTGGACAGGGCGGGACTGAAGCTTTCTTT

size: many
J: TRBJ2-7
V: TRBV12-3/TRBV12-4
D: TRBD2
CDR3: CASRGAGTSGYEQYF
DNA: TGTGCCAGCAGGGGAGCCGGGACTAGCGGATACGAGCAGTACTTC

size: many
J: TRBJ1-5
V: TRBV12-3/TRBV12-4
D: -
CDR3: CASSLAGAYQPQHF
DNA: TGTGCCAGCAGTTTGGCAGGGGCTTATCAGCCCCAGCATTTT

size: many
J: TRBJ2-5
V: TRBV18
D: -
CDR3: CASSPSTGETQYF
DNA: TGTGCCAGCTCACCGTCGACGGGGGAGACCCAGTACTTC

size: -
J: TRBJ1-3
V: TRBV5-1
D: -
CDR3: CASSPLEGRVSGNTIYF
DNA: TGCGCCAGCAGCCCCCTAGAGGGGAGAGTCTCTGGAAACACCATATATTTT

size: many
J: TRBJ2-7
V: TRBV7-6
D: -
CDR3: CASSPSFGTITPYEQYF
DNA: TGTGCCAGCAGCCCTAGTTTCGGGACAATTACTCCCTACGAGCAGTACTTC

size: few
J: TRBJ1-5
V: TRBV18
D: -
CDR3: CASSPQGTKSNQPQHF
DNA: TGTGCCAGCTCACCGCAGGGGACAAAAAGCAATCAGCCCCAGCATTTT

size: many
J: TRBJ2-1
V: TRBV2
D: TRBD2
CDR3: CASSEFLGLDNEQFF
DNA: TGTGCCAGCAGTGAGTTTTTGGGACTAGACAATGAGCAGTTCTTC

size: many
J: TRBJ2-5
V: TRBV24-1
D: TRBD1
CDR3: CATSDFPDRERRQETQYF
DNA: TGTGCCACCAGTGATTTCCCAGACAGGGAGAGACGCCAAGAGACCCAGTACTTC

size: many
J: TRBJ2-5
V: TRBV30
D: -
CDR3: CAWSLETETQYF
DNA: TGTGCCTGGAGTCTCGAGACGGAGACCCAGTACTTC

size: many
J: TRBJ2-7
V: TRBV13
D: -
CDR3: CASSVRGGGSYSYEQYF
DNA: TGTGCCAGCAGCGTCCGGGGTGGGGGCTCATACTCCTACGAGCAGTACTTC

size: many
J: TRBJ2-7
V: TRBV12-3/TRBV12-4
D: -
CDR3: CASSPGTPGTYEQYF
DNA: TGTGCCAGCAGTCCCGGGACTCCAGGGACCTACGAGCAGTACTTC

size: many
J: TRBJ2-5
V: TRBV7-2
D: -
CDR3: CASSARNIQETQYF
DNA: TGTGCCAGCAGCGCGCGAAACATTCAAGAGACCCAGTACTTC

size: few
J: TRBJ2-3
V: TRBV4-2
D: TRBD2
CDR3: CASSHHPRLAGGPTVSDTQYF
DNA: TGTGCCAGCAGCCACCACCCCCGACTAGCGGGAGGGCCTACGGTTTCAGATACGCAGTATTTT

size: few
J: TRBJ1-4
V: TRBV19
D: -
CDR3: CASSLSVATNEKLFF
DNA: TGTGCCAGTAGTCTTTCAGTTGCAACTAATGAAAAACTGTTTTTT

size: many
J: TRBJ1-2
V: TRBV7-2
D: -
CDR3: CASSLGTTNYGYTF
DNA: TGTGCCAGCAGCTTAGGAACAACCAACTATGGCTACACCTTC

size: -
J: TRBJ2-2
V: TRBV15
D: -
CDR3: CATSAGVGNRNTGELFF
DNA: TGTGCCACCAGCGCAGGAGTGGGGAACAGGAACACCGGGGAGCTGTTTTTT

size: -
J: TRBJ2-1
V: TRBV20-1
D: -
CDR3: CSARTVLPTNNEQFF
DNA: TGCAGTGCGCGTACAGTTCTGCCTACAAACAATGAGCAGTTCTTC